This T cell receptor beta chain was sequenced for a study of T cell changes during pregnancy in multiple sclerosis. Losses at the gene ends were 1 base for V and 8 bases for J; bases not matched to a gene: 8. This CDR3 region has 16 residues. Germline CDR1 reads PRHDT; CDR2 reads FYEKMQ (reference sequence). The assay was immunoSEQ multiplex PCR, and TCRdb's table has in-frame clones only and misses some. Seen here are more than 70,000 clones, roughly 91% observed once, and the top ten hold approximately 1.7%. This clone was seen only once. Sequenced here: peripheral blood, sampled after pregnancy. This receptor was identified in a female donor in good health, enrolled as a control in a pregnancy study. This chain uses TRBV13 with TRBJ1-6; 7 bases match TRBD1. The CDR3 DNA sequence: TGTGCCAGCAGCTTAGTCGAGCGACAGGGTCATTCACCCCTCCACTTT. Translating it yields CASSLVERQGHSPLHF.